The 4 T cell receptor beta chains listed next were all sequenced from one sample in a study of memory CD4+ T cells and cytomegalovirus serostatus. The sort gate was single viable CD3+CD4+CD8-CD45RO+ cells for memory CD4+ T cells. Profiled with immunoSEQ multiplex PCR; TCRdb holds only in-frame clones, not every one. The sample contains under 80,000 clones, more than 75% of which appear only once. Material: memory CD4+ T cells from blood. The receptors originated from an adult in good health and CMV-seronegative.

The V and J genes are TRBV7-9 and TRBJ2-3; D may be TRBD2 (6 bases). The CDR3 loop spans 15 amino acids. Germline V lookup: CDR1 SEHNR, CDR2 FQNEAQ (reference sequence). V was cut by 3 bases and J by 2 bases, with 12 bases left in between. CDR3 bases: TGTGCCAGCAGCTTGGACGGGGGAAACACAGATACGCAGTATTTT. Protein product: CASSLDGGNTDTQYF.

The chain has TRBV25-1 and TRBJ1-3, with 7 nucleotides matching TRBD1. Germline CDR1 and CDR2: MGHDK and SYGVNS. V was clipped by 4 bases and J by 2 bases; unmatched bases: 5. This CDR3 comprises 15 residues. CDR3 coding DNA: TGTGCCAGCAGTGCAAAAGGACAGGCTGGAAACACCATATATTTT. It codes for CASSAKGQAGNTIYF.

The chain combines TRBV4-1 with TRBJ2-1; 7 nucleotides agree with TRBD1. Per germline, CDR1 MGHRA and CDR2 YSYEKL. V lost 2 bases, J lost 2 bases, and 6 bases stayed unmatched. CDR3 length: 16 residues. In nucleotides, the CDR3 is TGCGCCAGCAGCCAACCCACCGGGACAGCCTACAATGAGCAGTTCTTC. This translates into CASSQPTGTAYNEQFF.

The gene calls are TRBV5-4 and TRBJ1-4, with D possibly being TRBD1 (6 bases). This CDR3 comprises 17 residues. The germline gives CDR1 SGHNT, CDR2 YYREEE (reference sequence). V lost 1 base and J 0 bases, leaving 13 bases between the germline ends. This CDR3 reads CASSLSGRGTTNEKLFF. CDR3 DNA: TGTGCCAGCAGCTTGTCGGGCAGGGGAACAACTAATGAAAAACTGTTTTTT.